This TCR beta chain derives from a study of T cell repertoires in cytomegalovirus infection. TCRdb redid the calling of the reads with MiXCR, one entry per CDR3 protein. The data hold approximately 30,000 distinct CDR3 sequences, with 19% observed a single time. J was trimmed by 4 bases and V by 4 bases; bases with no gene match: 9. This CDR3 region has 17 residues. CDR1 is MNHNY, CDR2 SVGAGI, per germline (reference sequence). This clonotype showed up many times. As yet, its antigen is unknown. This specimen was CD8+ T cells from cultured PBMCs, taken from culture after CMV antigen stimulation. This receptor was taken from a human donor in good health (CMV status not recorded). Some clones in this sample may be carry-over from other donors' samples. The chain uses TRBV6-6 and TRBJ2-5; 13 bases match TRBD2. CDR3 nucleotides: TGTGCCAGCAGTTTCCGCGGACTAGCGGGAGTAAGAGAGACCCAGTACTTC. Encoded protein: CASSFRGLAGVRETQYF.